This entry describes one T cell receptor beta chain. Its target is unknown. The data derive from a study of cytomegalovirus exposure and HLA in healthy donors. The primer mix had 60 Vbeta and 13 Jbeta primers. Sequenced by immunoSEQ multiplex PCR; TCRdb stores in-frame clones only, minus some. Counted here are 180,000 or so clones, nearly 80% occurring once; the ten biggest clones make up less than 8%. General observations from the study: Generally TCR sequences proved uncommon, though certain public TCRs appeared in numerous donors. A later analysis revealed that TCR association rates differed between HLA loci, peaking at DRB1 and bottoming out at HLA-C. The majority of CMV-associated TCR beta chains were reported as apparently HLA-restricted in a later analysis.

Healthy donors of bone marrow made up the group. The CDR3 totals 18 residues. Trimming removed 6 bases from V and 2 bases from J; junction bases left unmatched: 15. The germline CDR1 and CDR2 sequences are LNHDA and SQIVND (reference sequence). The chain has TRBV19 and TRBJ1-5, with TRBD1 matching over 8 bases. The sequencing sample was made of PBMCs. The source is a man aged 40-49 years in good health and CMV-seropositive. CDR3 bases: TGTGCCAGTAGAAAAAATGCCCGGACAGGGTATGGCAATCAGCCCCAGCATTTT. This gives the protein CASRKNARTGYGNQPQHF.